The 15 T cell receptor beta chains presented below share a single source sample, sequenced in a study of cytomegalovirus exposure and HLA in healthy donors. 13 Jbeta primers and 60 Vbeta primers were used for the PCR. Produced via immunoSEQ multiplex PCR; TCRdb's table is partial and in-frame only. Of approximately 150,000 clones in the sample, almost 85% were seen once. The sequenced sample consisted of PBMCs. Source of these receptors: a man aged 30 to 39 in good health and CMV-seropositive.

This sequence joins TRBV2 and TRBJ1-5; TRBD1 matches at 8 bases. The germline V gene has CDR1 SNHLY and CDR2 FYNNEI. The CDR3 loop spans 15 amino acids. V lost 6 bases to trimming and J lost 3 bases; unmatched junction nucleotides: 7. The CDR3 nucleotides are TGTGCCAGCAGAACGACAGGGGCGCACAATCAGCCCCAGCATTTT. Amino acids: CASRTTGAHNQPQHF.

This chain's CDR3 is CAIRGTANTGELFF. Here the CDR3 DNA reads TGTGCCATCAGAGGGACAGCCAACACCGGGGAGCTGTTTTTT. This chain connects TRBV10-3 to TRBJ2-2; 7 bases are a match to TRBD1. V lost 6 bases to trimming and J lost 2 bases; unmatched junction nucleotides: 3. Germline CDR1 reads ENHRY; CDR2 reads SYGVKD. The CDR3 loop spans 14 amino acids.

The chain employs TRBV5-1 and TRBJ2-7, with 9 bases matching TRBD2. V dropped 0 bases and J dropped 1; count of bases not matched to a gene: 5. There are 16 residues in the CDR3. Germline CDR1 reads SGHRS; CDR2 reads YFSETQ. This chain's CDR3 is CASSLVPLAGSYEQYF. CDR3 in DNA: TGCGCCAGCAGCTTGGTGCCGCTAGCGGGGTCCTACGAGCAGTACTTC.

The chain uses TRBV28 and TRBJ2-1; weak D call: TRBD1 (6 bases). The V gene's germline CDR1 is MDHEN and CDR2 SYDVKM. V shed 4 bases and J shed 6 bases, with 13 bases lying between them. CDR3 length: 14 residues. The CDR3 is CASSSPGEVNEQFF. The CDR3 DNA follows: TGTGCCAGCAGTTCCCCAGGGGAAGTCAATGAGCAGTTCTTC.

The rearrangement links TRBV29-1 to TRBJ1-1; perhaps TRBD1 as D (5 bases). The germline V gene encodes CDR1 SQVTM and CDR2 ANQGSEA. This CDR3 comprises 13 residues. The V gene lost 5 bases and the J gene lost 0 bases, with 10 bases spanning the gap. CDR3 amino acids: CSVPDRLNTEAFF. CDR3 in DNA: TGCAGCGTTCCCGACAGACTGAACACTGAAGCTTTCTTT.

In its sample, this clone was seen once. The chain has TRBV7-2 and TRBJ2-1; no clear D. Germline V gene lookup returns CDR1 SGHTA and CDR2 FQGNSA. This CDR3 comprises 13 residues. Trimming removed 2 bases at V and 4 bases at J, with 6 bases between. CDR3 protein: CASSLNWYNEQFF. CDR3 DNA: TGTGCCAGCAGCTTAAACTGGTACAATGAGCAGTTCTTC. Drawing the rest from reference TRBV7-2 and TRBJ2-1, the complete variable domain is GAGVSQSPSNKVTEKGKDVELRCDPISGHTALYWYRQSLGQGLEFLIYFQGNSAPDKSGLPSDRFSAERTGGSVSTLTIQRTQQEDSAVYLCASSLNWYNEQFFGPGTRLTVL.

The chain carries TRBV5-1 and TRBJ2-7; the D gene is possibly TRBD2 (5 bases). Germline CDR1 is SGHRS and CDR2 is YFSETQ. The CDR3 is 15 amino acids. V was clipped by 4 bases and J by 1 base, with 15 bases between them. CDR3 in amino acids: CASSLAGPGSYEQYF. In DNA form, the CDR3 reads TGCGCCAGCAGCCTTGCCGGTCCGGGGTCCTACGAGCAGTACTTC.

The chain has TRBV25-1 and TRBJ2-1; 10 bases are shared with TRBD2. This CDR3 contains 15 residues. The J segment lost 5 bases and the V segment lost 10 bases, leaving 11 bases of the junction unmatched. The germline gives CDR1 MGHDK, CDR2 SYGVNS. The CDR3 spells CATSNTSGNHNEQFF. The CDR3 DNA reads as TGTGCCACCTCGAATACTAGCGGGAACCACAATGAGCAGTTCTTC.

A single count supports this clone. The chain joins TRBV7-2 to TRBJ2-7; TRBD1 agrees at 11 bases. Per germline, CDR1 SGHTA and CDR2 FQGNSA. V trimming: 5 bases; J trimming: 2 bases; junction bases outside the gene matches: 5. This CDR3 contains 15 residues. The CDR3 DNA reads TGTGCCAGCAGCCCGGACAGGGGGCTCACCTACGAGCAGTACTTC. Its translation: CASSPDRGLTYEQYF.

The chain recombines TRBV5-6 with TRBJ2-7, with D hard to call. CDR3 length equals 13 residues. V lost 4 bases and J lost 0, with 8 bases in between. Germline V gives CDR1 SGHDT, CDR2 YYEEEE. The chain's CDR3 is CASSSTPSYEQYF. Written as DNA, the CDR3 is TGTGCCAGCAGCAGCACCCCCTCCTACGAGCAGTACTTC.

The rearrangement links TRBV5-1 to TRBJ1-1; TRBD1 agrees at 7 bases. The CDR3 extends over 16 amino acids. With V trimmed by 0 bases and J by 4 bases, 9 bases remained unmatched. CDR1 is SGHRS and CDR2 is YFSETQ in the germline V gene. The DNA of the CDR3 is TGCGCCAGCAGCTTGGTTCCGACAGGGAGTAGCACTGAAGCTTTCTTT. Protein product: CASSLVPTGSSTEAFF.

In its sample, this clone was seen a few times. J is TRBJ2-1 and V is TRBV2, with D maybe TRBD2 (5 bases). CDR3 length: 13 residues. CDR1 is SNHLY, CDR2 FYNNEI, per germline. Deletions cut 2 bases from V and 5 bases from J, with 7 bases between. The CDR3 sequence: CASSERGHNEQFF. The CDR3 region has the DNA TGTGCCAGCAGTGAAAGAGGGCACAATGAGCAGTTCTTC.

The chain links TRBV4-2 to TRBJ1-2; 12 positions agree with TRBD1. V gave up 10 bases and J gave up 7 bases; unmatched junction bases: 16. The CDR3 contains 16 residues. The germline V gene encodes CDR1 LGHNA and CDR2 YNFKEQ. CDR3: CATTMGPGQGAGGYTF. In nucleotides, the CDR3 is TGTGCCACCACCATGGGTCCGGGACAGGGGGCAGGTGGCTACACCTTC.

This chain joins TRBV4-3 and TRBJ2-4; 7 bases match TRBD2. CDR3 size: 15 residues. Germline lookup yields CDR1 LGHNA and CDR2 YSLEER. Losses at the gene ends were 4 bases for V and 4 bases for J; bases not matched to a gene: 7. The CDR3 DNA sequence: TGCGCCAGCAGCCCACTGGGAGGGGCGAAAAACATTCAGTACTTC. Its protein product is CASSPLGGAKNIQYF.

The rearrangement joins TRBV30 to TRBJ2-5; TRBD1 aligns across 9 bases. The CDR3 extends over 14 amino acids. Germline CDR1 is GTSNPN and CDR2 is SVGIG (reference sequence). Trimming cost V 3 bases and J 4 bases; bases outside gene matches: 6. CDR3 amino acids: CAWRTGGLGETQYF. DNA of the CDR3: TGTGCCTGGAGGACAGGGGGTCTCGGAGAGACCCAGTACTTC.